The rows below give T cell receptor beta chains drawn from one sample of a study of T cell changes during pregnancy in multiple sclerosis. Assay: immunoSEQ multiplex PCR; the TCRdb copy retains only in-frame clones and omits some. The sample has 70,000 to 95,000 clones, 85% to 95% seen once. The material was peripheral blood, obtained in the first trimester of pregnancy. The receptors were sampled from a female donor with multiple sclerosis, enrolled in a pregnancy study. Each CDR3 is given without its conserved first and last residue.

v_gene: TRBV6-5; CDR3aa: ASSPGELARQPQH
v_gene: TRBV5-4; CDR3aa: ASAGGLGNEQF
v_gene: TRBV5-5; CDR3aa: ASTLQGAGNTEAF
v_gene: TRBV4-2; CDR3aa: ASNGETGELF
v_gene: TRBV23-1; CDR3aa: ASSQSGLAGALTNTGELF
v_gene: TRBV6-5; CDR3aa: ASRMTGMAEAF
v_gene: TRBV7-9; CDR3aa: ASSLSPMEQF
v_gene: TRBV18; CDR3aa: ASSPPSHTDTQY
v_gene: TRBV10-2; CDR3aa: ASLGRNTEAF
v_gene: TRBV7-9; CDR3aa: ASSPETGKRYNQPQH
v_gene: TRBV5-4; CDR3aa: ASSRGTSGYNEQF
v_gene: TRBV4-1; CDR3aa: ASSLAQTGGNTEAF
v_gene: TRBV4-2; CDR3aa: ASSQDWASGGAHEQF
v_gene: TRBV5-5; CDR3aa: ASSLWTSGVGYNEQF
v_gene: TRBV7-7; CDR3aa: ASSLGRGQPQH
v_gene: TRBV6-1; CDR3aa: ASSGEPGTGRYEQY
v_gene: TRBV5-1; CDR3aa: ASSSLERRLADYNEQF
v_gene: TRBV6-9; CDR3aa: ASIGGYSNQPQH
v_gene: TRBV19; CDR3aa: ASSRAGGAGTEAF
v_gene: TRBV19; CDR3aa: ASSRDSANTGELF
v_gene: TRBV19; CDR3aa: ASSTPPRSLGNTIY
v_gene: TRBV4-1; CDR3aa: ASSQSGGHSTDTQY
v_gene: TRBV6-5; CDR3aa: ASSYSTDLDTEAF
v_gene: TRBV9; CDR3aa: ASSVVSDSYEQY
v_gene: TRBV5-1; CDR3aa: ASSRSGGASNEQF
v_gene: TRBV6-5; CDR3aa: ASKGQGGYEQY
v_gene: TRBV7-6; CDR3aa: ASSRREQETQY
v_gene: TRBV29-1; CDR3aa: SVETGDTYGYT
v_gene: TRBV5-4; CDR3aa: ASSSGTNRATNEKLF
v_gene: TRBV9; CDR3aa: ASSGQGSNYGYT